This T cell receptor (beta chain) originates from a study of shared clonotypes between healthy human individuals. Study-wide findings and caveats: Exclusively blood specimens were collected; tissue repertoires likely differ. In four donors, about 5% of naive CD4 clonotypes appeared in common.

Regarding this clone: Its antigen is unknown.

The repertoire was sequenced with immunoSEQ multiplex PCR; TCRdb's copy has only in-frame clones and lacks some. The profile shows about 2.4 million clones, approximately 93% of them singletons. Sequenced: naive CD4+ T cells from PBMCs. Subset defined: CD45RA+ positively selected. The source is a man younger than 35 in good health. Some clones in this sample may be carry-over from other donors' samples.

The CDR3 DNA reads TGTGCCAGTAGTACTTCGGGGACTTTGTTCGGTGAGCAGTTCTTC. Its protein product is CASSTSGTLFGEQFF. The chain uses TRBV19 and TRBJ2-1; a possible D gene is TRBD2 (6 bases). The germline gives CDR1 LNHDA, CDR2 SQIVND (reference sequence). V lost 4 bases and J 9 bases, leaving 19 bases between the germline ends. The CDR3 is 15 residues long.